A single count supports the clone carrying this T cell receptor beta chain. The conserved closing phenylalanine or tryptophan is absent in this CDR3, likely reflecting a read error. This entry belongs to a study of blood T cell repertoires in COVID-19. The CDR3 covers 14 residues. Germline V gives CDR1 SQVTM, CDR2 ANQGSEA. V lost 6 bases and J lost 6; bases outside the gene matches: 11. Here immunoSEQ multiplex PCR was the method, and the copy in TCRdb shows in-frame clones only, minus some. Counted here are about 61,000 clones, roughly 84% occurring once; the ten biggest clones make up less than 7%. The sample comprised peripheral blood. This sequence originates from an older woman with acute or convalescent COVID-19. V gene TRBV29-1 combines with J gene TRBJ2-7; TRBD1 agrees at 10 bases. The CDR3 nucleotides are TGCAGCGTAGTACCAGGACAGGGGGGGAGCGAGCAGTACCTC. Its protein is CSVVPGQGGSEQYL.